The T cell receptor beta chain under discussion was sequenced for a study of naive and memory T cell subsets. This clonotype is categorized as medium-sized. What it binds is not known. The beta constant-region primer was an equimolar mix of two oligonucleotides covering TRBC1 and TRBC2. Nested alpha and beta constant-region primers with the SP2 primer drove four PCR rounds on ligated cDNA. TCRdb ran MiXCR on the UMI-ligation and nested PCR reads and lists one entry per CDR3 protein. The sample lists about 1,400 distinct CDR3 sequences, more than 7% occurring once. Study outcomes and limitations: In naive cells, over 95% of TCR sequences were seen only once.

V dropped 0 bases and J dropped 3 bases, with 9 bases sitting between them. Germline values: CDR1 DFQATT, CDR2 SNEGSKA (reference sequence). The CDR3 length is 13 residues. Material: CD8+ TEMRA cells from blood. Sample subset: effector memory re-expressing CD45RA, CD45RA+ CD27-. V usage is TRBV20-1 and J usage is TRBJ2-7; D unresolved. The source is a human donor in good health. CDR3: CSARDRTDYEQYF. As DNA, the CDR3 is TGCAGTGCTAGAGATCGAACAGACTACGAGCAGTACTTC.